Listed here is a single T cell receptor (beta chain). This sample stems from a study of blood T cell repertoires in COVID-19. Study background: Donors in the United States, Italy and Spain gave samples during acute or convalescent COVID-19. Nucleic acid was either cDNA or gDNA, and it came from T cells, B-cell-depleted T cells, or PBMCs.

The data were produced by immunoSEQ multiplex PCR, yet TCRdb's version contains in-frame clones alone and is incomplete. The table lists under 70,000 clones, about 91% of them singletons. The sequence was collected from a woman aged 70 to 79 with acute or convalescent COVID-19. Material for sequencing was peripheral blood.

The CDR3 protein is CASSLLREANEQFF. DNA for the CDR3: TGTGCCAGCAGCTTACTGCGGGAGGCCAATGAGCAGTTCTTC. The rearrangement uses TRBV5-6 and TRBJ2-1; 8 bases map to TRBD2. From germline, CDR1 is SGHDT and CDR2 YYEEEE. V dropped 2 bases and J dropped 6; count of bases not matched to a gene: 4. The CDR3 is made up of 14 amino acids.